This T cell receptor beta chain was obtained from a study of early stage breast cancer tumors. The CDR3 is made up of 14 amino acids. J gave up 1 base and V 7 bases, and 6 bases lay outside the gene matches. Germline assignment: CDR1 MNHEY and CDR2 SVGAGI. Libraries were prepared by immunoSEQ multiplex PCR; TCRdb keeps only in-frame clonotypes and omits some of them. The table records about 6,500 clones, roughly three fifths of them present only once. This receptor was identified in a person aged 45-60 years with breast cancer. The sample comprised normal breast tissue next to the tumor. This sequence joins TRBV6-5 and TRBJ1-1, with 7 bases aligning to TRBD1. CDR3 DNA sequence: TGTGCCAGCACTCCGACAGGGTCGAACACTGAAGCTTTCTTT. It translates to CASTPTGSNTEAFF.